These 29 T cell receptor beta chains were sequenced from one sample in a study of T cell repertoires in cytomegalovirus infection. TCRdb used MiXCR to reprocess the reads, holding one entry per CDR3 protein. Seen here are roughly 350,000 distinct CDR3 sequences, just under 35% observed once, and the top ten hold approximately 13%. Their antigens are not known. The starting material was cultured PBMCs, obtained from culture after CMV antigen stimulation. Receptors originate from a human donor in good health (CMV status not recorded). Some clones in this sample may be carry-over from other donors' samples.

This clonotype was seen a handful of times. In nucleotides, the CDR3 is TGTGCCAGCAGCCGCCTGAGCTCTGGAAACACCATATATTTT. Residues: CASSRLSSGNTIYF. The chain employs TRBV7-6 and TRBJ1-3; D unclear. V lost 5 bases to trimming and J lost 0 bases, with 8 bases between them. Looked up from germline, CDR1 is SGHVS and CDR2 is FNYEAQ. This CDR3 has 14 amino acids.

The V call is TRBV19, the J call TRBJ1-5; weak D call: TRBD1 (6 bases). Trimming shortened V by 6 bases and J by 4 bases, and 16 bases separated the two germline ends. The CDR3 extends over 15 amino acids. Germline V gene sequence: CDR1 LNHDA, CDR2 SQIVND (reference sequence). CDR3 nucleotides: TGTGCCAGTAGCTTTGTCACAGGGCGGAATCAGCCCCAGCATTTT. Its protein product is CASSFVTGRNQPQHF.

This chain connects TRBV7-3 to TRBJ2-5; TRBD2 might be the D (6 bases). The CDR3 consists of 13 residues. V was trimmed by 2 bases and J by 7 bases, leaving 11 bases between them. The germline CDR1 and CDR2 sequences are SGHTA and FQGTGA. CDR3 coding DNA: TGTGCCAGCAGCTTAGGCAGGGAGGCGACCCAGTACTTC. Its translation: CASSLGREATQYF. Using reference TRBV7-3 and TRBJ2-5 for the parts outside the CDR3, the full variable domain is GAGVSQTPSNKVTEKGKYVELRCDPISGHTALYWYRQSLGQGPEFLIYFQGTGAADDSGLPNDRFFAVRPEGSVSTLKIQRTERGDSAVYLCASSLGREATQYFGPGTRLLVL.

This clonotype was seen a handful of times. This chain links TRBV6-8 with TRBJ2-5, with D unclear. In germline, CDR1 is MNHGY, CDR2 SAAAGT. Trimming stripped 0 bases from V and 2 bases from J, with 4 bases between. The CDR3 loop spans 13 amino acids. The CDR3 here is CASSYSGQETQYF. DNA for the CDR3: TGTGCCAGCAGTTACTCGGGGCAAGAGACCCAGTACTTC.

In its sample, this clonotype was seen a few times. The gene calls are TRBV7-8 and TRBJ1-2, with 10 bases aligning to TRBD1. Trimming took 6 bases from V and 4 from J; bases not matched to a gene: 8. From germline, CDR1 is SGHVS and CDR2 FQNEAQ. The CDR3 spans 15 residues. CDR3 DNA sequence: TGTGCCAGCAGACCGGGACAGGGGCGAGGCTATGGCTACACCTTC. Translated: CASRPGQGRGYGYTF. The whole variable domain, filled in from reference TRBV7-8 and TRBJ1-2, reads GAGVSQSPRYKVAKRGQDVALRCDPISGHVSLFWYQQALGQGPEFLTYFQNEAQLDKSGLPSDRFFAERPEGSVSTLKIQRTQQEDSAVYLCASRPGQGRGYGYTFGSGTRLTVV.

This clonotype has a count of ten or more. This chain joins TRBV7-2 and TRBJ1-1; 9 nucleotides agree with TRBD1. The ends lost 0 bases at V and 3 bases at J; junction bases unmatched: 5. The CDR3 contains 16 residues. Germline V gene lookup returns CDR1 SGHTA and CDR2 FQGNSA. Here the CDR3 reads CASSLAGYRGHTEAFF. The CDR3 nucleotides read TGTGCCAGCAGCTTAGCAGGGTACAGGGGGCACACTGAAGCTTTCTTT.

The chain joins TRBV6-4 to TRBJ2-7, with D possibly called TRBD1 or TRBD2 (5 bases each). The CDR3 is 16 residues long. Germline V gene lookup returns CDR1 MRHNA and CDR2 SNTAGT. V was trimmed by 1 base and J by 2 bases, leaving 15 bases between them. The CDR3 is CASSDFSREIPYEQYV. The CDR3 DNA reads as TGTGCCAGCAGTGACTTCAGCAGGGAGATACCCTACGAGCAGTACGTC.

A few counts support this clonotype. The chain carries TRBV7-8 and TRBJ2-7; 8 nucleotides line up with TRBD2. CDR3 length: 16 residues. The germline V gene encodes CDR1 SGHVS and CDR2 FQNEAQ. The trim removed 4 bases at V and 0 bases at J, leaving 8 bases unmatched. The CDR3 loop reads CASSSQSGGYSYEQYF. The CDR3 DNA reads TGTGCCAGCAGCTCCCAAAGCGGGGGCTACTCCTACGAGCAGTACTTC.

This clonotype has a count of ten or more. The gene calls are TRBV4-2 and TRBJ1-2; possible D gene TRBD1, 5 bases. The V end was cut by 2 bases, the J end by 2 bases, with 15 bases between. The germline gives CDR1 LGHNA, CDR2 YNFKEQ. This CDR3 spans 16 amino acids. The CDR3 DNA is TGTGCCAGCAGCCAACAACACGGGACGGGGAACTATGGCTACACCTTC. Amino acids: CASSQQHGTGNYGYTF.

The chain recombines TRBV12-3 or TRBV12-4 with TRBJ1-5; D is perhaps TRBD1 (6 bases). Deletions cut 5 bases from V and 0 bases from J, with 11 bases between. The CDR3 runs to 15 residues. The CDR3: CASSAGGPSNQPQHF. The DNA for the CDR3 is TGTGCCAGCAGTGCCGGGGGCCCTAGCAATCAGCCCCAGCATTTT.

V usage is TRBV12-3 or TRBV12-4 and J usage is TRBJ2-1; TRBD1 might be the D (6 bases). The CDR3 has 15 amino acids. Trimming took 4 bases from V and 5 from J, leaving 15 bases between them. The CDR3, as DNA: TGTGCCAGCAGTTCCCGTTTCAGGGGTCACAATGAGCAGTTCTTC. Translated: CASSSRFRGHNEQFF.

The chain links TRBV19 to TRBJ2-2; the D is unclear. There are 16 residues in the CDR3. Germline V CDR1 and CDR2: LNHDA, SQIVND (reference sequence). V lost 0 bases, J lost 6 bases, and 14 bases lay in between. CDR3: CASSIDIGFGPGELFF. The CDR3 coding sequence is TGTGCCAGTAGTATAGACATTGGATTTGGGCCCGGGGAGCTGTTTTTT.

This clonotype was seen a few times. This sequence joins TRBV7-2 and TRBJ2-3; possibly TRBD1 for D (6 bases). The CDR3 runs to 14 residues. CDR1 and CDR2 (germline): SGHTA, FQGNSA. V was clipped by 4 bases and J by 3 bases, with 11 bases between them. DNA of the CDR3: TGTGCCAGCAGCTCGGATAGGGGGACAGATACGCAGTATTTT. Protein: CASSSDRGTDTQYF. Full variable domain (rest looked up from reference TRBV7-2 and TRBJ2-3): GAGVSQSPSNKVTEKGKDVELRCDPISGHTALYWYRQSLGQGLEFLIYFQGNSAPDKSGLPSDRFSAERTGGSVSTLTIQRTQQEDSAVYLCASSSDRGTDTQYFGPGTRLTVL.

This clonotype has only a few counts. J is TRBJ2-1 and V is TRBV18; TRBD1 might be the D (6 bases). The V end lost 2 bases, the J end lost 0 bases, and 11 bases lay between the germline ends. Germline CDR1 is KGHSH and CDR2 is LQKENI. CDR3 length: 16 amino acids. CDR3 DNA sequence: TGTGCCAGCTCACCATCCGGGACAATCTCCTACAATGAGCAGTTCTTC. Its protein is CASSPSGTISYNEQFF. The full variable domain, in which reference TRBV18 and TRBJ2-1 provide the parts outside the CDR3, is NAGVMQNPRHLVRRRGQEARLRCSPMKGHSHVYWYRQLPEEGLKFMVYLQKENIIDESGMPKERFSAEFPKEGPSILRIQQVVRGDSAAYFCASSPSGTISYNEQFFGPGTRLTVL.

CDR3 bases: TGTGCCATCTCGAGTGGGACAGGGGCTGTGGGGGCCAACGTCCTGACTTTC. It translates to CAISSGTGAVGANVLTF. V usage is TRBV10-3 and J usage is TRBJ2-6; the match to TRBD1 covers 10 bases. V gave up 8 bases and J gave up 4 bases; unmatched junction bases: 11. The CDR3 totals 17 residues. CDR1 is ENHRY, CDR2 SYGVKD, per germline.

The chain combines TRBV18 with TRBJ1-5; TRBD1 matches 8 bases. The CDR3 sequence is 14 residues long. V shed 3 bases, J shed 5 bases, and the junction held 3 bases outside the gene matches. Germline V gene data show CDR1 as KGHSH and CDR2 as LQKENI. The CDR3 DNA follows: TGTGCCAGCTCACCGGAGACAGGGGATCAGCCCCAGCATTTT. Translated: CASSPETGDQPQHF.

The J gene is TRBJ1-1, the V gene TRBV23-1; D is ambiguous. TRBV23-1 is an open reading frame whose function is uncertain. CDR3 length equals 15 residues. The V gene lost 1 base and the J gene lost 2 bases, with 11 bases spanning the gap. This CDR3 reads CASSQWGRENTEAFF. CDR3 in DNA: TGCGCCAGCAGTCAATGGGGAAGGGAAAACACTGAAGCTTTCTTT.

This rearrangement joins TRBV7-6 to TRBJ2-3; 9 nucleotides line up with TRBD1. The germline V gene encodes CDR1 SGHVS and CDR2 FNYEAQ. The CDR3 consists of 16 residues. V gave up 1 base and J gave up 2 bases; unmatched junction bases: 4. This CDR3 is CASSLVGTGTTDTQYF. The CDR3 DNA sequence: TGTGCCAGCAGCTTAGTGGGGACAGGGACCACAGATACGCAGTATTTT.

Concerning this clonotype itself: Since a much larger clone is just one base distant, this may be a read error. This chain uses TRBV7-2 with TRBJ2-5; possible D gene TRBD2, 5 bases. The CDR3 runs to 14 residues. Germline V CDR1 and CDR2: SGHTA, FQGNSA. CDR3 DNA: TGTGCCGGCAGCTCTAGACTATCCCAAGAGACCCAGTACTTC. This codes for CAGSSRLSQETQYF. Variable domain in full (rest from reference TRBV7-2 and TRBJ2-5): GAGVSQSPSNKVTEKGKDVELRCDPISGHTALYWYRQSLGQGLEFLIYFQGNSAPDKSGLPSDRFSAERTGGSVSTLTIQRTQQEDSAVYLCAGSSRLSQETQYFGPGTRLLVL.

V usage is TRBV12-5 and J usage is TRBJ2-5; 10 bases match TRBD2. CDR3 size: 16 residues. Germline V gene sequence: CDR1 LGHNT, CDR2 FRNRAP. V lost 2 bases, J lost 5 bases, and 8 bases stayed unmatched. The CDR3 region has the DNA TGTGCTAGTGGTTTGTTCCTAGCGGGAGACCGGGAGACCCAGTACTTC. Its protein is CASGLFLAGDRETQYF.

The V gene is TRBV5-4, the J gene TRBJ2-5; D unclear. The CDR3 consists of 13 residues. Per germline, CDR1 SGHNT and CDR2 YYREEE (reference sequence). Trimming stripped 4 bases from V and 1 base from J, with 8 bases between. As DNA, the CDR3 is TGTGCCAGCAGCGTACAGACCCAAGAGACCCAGTACTTC. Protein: CASSVQTQETQYF.

The CDR3 sequence is CATELPNTGELFF. DNA for the CDR3: TGTGCCACCGAACTACCGAACACCGGGGAGCTGTTTTTT. The chain carries TRBV27 and TRBJ2-2; no clear D. V was trimmed by 10 bases and J by 0 bases, leaving 9 bases between them. The CDR3 sequence is 13 residues long. CDR1 and CDR2 (germline): MNHEY, SMNVEV (reference sequence).

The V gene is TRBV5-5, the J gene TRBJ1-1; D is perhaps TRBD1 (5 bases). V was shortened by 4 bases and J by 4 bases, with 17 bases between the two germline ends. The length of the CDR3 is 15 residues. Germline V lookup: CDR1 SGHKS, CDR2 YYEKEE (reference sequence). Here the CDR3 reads CASSPPAGWGTEAFF. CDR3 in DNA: TGTGCCAGCAGCCCCCCGGCAGGGTGGGGCACTGAAGCTTTCTTT.

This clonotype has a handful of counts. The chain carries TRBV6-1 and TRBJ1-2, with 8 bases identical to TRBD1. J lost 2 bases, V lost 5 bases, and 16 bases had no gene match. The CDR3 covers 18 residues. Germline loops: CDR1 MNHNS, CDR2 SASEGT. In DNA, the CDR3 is TGTGCCAGCAGTTACCCCCAGTTCAGGGGGCGATCGAACTATGGCTACACCTTC. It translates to CASSYPQFRGRSNYGYTF.

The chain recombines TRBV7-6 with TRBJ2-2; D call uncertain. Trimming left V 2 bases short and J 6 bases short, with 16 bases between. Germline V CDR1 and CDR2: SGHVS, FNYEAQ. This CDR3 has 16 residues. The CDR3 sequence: CASSLYVTGRAGELFF. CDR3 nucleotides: TGTGCCAGCAGCTTATATGTAACTGGCCGAGCCGGGGAGCTGTTTTTT.

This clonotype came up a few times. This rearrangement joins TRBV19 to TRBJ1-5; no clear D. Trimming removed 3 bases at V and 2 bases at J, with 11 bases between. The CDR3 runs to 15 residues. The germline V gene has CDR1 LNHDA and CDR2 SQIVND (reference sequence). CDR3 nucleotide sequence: TGTGCCAGTAGTATCAACCGGTGGGGCAATCAGCCCCAGCATTTT. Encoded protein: CASSINRWGNQPQHF.

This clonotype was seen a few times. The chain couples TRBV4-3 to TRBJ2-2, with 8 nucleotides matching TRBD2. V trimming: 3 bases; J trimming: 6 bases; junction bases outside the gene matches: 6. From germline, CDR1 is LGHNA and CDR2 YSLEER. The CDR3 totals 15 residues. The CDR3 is CASSQARAGAGELFF. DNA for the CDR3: TGCGCCAGCAGCCAGGCTAGAGCGGGAGCCGGGGAGCTGTTTTTT.

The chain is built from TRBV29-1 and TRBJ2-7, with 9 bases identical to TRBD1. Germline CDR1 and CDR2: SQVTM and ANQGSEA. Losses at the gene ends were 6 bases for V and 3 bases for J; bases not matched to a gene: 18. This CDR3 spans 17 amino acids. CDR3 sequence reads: CSVRPTSSGTGSYEQYF. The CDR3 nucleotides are TGCAGCGTCCGCCCAACCTCCTCCGGGACAGGGAGCTACGAGCAGTACTTC.

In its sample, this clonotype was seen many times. CDR3 loop: CASSSTPGKVSYEQYF. CDR3 coding DNA: TGTGCCAGCAGTTCCACCCCCGGAAAAGTCTCCTACGAGCAGTACTTC. This chain joins TRBV28 and TRBJ2-7; unclear D gene. Trimming stripped 4 bases from V and 0 bases from J, with 16 bases between. The CDR3 extends over 16 amino acids. Germline V gene data show CDR1 as MDHEN and CDR2 as SYDVKM.